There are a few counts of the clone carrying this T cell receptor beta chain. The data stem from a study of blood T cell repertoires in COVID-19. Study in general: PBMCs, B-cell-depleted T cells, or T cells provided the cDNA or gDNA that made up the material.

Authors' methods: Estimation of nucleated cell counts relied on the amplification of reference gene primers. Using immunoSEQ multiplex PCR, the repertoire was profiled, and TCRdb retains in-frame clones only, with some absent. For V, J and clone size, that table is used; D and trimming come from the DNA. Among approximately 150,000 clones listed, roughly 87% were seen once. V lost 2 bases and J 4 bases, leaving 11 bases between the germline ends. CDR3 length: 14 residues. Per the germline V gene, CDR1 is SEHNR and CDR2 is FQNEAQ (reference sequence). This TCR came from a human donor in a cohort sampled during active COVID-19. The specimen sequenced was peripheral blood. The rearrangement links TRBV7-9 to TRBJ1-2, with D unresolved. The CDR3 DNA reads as TGTGCCAGCAGCTTATCGGAGTCAGTCTATGGCTACACCTTC. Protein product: CASSLSESVYGYTF.